This TCR beta chain is from a study of cytomegalovirus exposure and HLA in healthy donors. PCR amplification relied on 60 Vbeta primers (plus 13 Jbeta primers). TCRdb keeps only in-frame clones here, not all; method: immunoSEQ multiplex PCR. This table holds 80,000 to 100,000 clones. CDR1 is SGHVS and CDR2 is FQNEAQ in the germline V gene. The CDR3 contains 15 residues. V lost 4 bases to trimming and J lost 7 bases, with 17 bases between them. Study-wide points: Upon later analysis, HLA-associated TCR beta chains proved more clonally expanded than other, equally common chains. In vitro data verified a few CMV-associated chains as specific for CMV antigens. By a later analysis, the bulk of CMV-associated TCR beta chains appeared HLA-restricted. The study dropped some indistinguishable V segments, TRBV6-2 and TRBV6-3 among them.

Concerning this clone itself: Its antigen is currently unknown.

The sequencing sample was made of PBMCs. The rearrangement joins TRBV7-8 to TRBJ1-3; possibly TRBD1 for D (5 bases). This receptor was identified in a middle-aged man in good health and CMV-seronegative. The CDR3 here is CASSSTGGIFNTIYF. CDR3 nucleotides: TGTGCCAGCAGCTCTACGGGGGGAATATTTAACACCATATATTTT.